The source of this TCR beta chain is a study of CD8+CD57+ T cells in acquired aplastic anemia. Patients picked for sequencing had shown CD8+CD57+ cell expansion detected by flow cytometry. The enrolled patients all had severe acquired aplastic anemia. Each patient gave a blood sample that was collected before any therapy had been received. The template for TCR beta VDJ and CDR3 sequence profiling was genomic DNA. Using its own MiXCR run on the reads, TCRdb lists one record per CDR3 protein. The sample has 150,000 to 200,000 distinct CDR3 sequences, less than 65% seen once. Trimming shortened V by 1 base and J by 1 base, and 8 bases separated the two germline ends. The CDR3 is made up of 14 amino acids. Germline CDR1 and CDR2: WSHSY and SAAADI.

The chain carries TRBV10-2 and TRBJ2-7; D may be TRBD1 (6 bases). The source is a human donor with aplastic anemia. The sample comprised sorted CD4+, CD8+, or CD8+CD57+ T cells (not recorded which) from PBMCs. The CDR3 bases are TGCGCCAGCAGTGAGTACAGGGCATCCTACGAGCAGTACTTC. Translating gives CASSEYRASYEQYF.